Included here is one T cell receptor (beta chain) sequence, with context. Stable Graves' hyperthyroidism meant no ophthalmopathy progression within 18 months. This sample is drawn from a study of T cells in Graves' hyperthyroidism and ophthalmopathy. CDR1 is DFQATT, CDR2 SNEGSKA, per germline (reference sequence). The CDR3 sequence is 17 residues long. The J segment lost 1 base and the V segment lost 6 bases, leaving 13 bases of the junction unmatched. Authors of the study amplified TCR beta CDR3 regions from RNA transcripts. First-round RT-PCR with HTBI primers amplified the TCR CDR3 region. In TCRdb, the multiplex PCR reads were re-called with MiXCR into one record per CDR3 protein. Among 90,000 to 120,000 distinct CDR3 sequences listed, roughly 15% were seen once.

Sequenced input: blood. This TCR was recovered from a woman aged 45-60 years with Graves' hyperthyroidism. The chain carries TRBV20-1 and TRBJ2-7, with TRBD2 identical over 12 bases. The CDR3 DNA follows: TGCAGTGCCCCCGGGACCGGGACTAGCGGGTTGTCCTACGAGCAGTACTTC. Amino acid sequence: CSAPGTGTSGLSYEQYF.